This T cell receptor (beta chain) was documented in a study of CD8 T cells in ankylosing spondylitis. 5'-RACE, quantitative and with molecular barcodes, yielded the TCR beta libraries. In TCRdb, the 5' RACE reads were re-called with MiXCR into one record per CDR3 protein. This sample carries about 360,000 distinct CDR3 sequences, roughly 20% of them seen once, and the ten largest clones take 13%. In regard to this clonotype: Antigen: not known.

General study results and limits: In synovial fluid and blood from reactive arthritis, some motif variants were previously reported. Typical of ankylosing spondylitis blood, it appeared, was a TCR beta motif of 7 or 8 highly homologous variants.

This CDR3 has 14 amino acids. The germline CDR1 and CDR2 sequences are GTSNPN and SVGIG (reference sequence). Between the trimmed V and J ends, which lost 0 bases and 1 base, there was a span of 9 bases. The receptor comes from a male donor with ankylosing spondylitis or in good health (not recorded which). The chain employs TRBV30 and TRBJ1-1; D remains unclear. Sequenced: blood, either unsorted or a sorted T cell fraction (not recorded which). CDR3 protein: CAWSVGLANTEAFF. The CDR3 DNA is TGTGCCTGGAGTGTAGGATTAGCGAACACTGAAGCTTTCTTT.